What follows are 18 T cell receptor beta chains derived from one specimen sequenced in a study of control samples from healthy donors and cancer patients. Sequencing was performed with immunoSEQ multiplex PCR; in TCRdb, only in-frame clones are kept and a portion is missing. The sample includes some 130,000 clones, 92% seen only once; the top ten take about 5.5%. Specimen: blood. These receptors were obtained from a man aged 18-30 years in good health.

The chain uses TRBV19 and TRBJ2-1; 9 positions match TRBD1. CDR3 length: 14 residues. The trim removed 5 bases at V and 7 bases at J, leaving 6 bases unmatched. Germline assignment: CDR1 LNHDA and CDR2 SQIVND (reference sequence). In DNA form, the CDR3 reads TGTGCCAGTAGTCCCCTGGACAGGGGTAATGAGCAGTTCTTC. Translation gives CASSPLDRGNEQFF.

The chain couples TRBV27 to TRBJ1-2, with 8 nucleotides matching TRBD1. CDR3 length equals 14 residues. Per the germline V gene, CDR1 is MNHEY and CDR2 is SMNVEV (reference sequence). The V and J ends lost 2 bases and 6 bases, in that order; junction bases with no gene match: 5. CDR3 residues: CASSLALRGHGYTF. CDR3 DNA: TGTGCCAGCAGTTTAGCCCTCAGGGGGCATGGCTACACCTTC.

This chain links TRBV23-1 with TRBJ1-1, with 8 bases identical to TRBD1. TRBV23-1 is sorted into the ORF group, with uncertain function. The ends lost 4 bases at V and 4 bases at J; junction bases unmatched: 8. There are 15 residues in the CDR3. Written as DNA, the CDR3 is TGCGCCAGCAGTCCTGACCAGGGGGCGTCCACTGAAGCTTTCTTT. Translating it yields CASSPDQGASTEAFF.

The chain links TRBV24-1 to TRBJ2-1; D is possibly TRBD2 (5 bases). V shed 1 base and J shed 0 bases, with 15 bases lying between them. This CDR3 contains 18 residues. Germline CDR1 and CDR2: KGHDR and SFDVKD. CDR3 nucleotides: TGTGCCACCAGTGATTTTATTGAGGGAGAGGGCTCCTACAATGAGCAGTTCTTC. Protein: CATSDFIEGEGSYNEQFF.

J is TRBJ1-5 and V is TRBV7-2; D unresolved. Trimming shortened V by 1 base and J by 0 bases, and 7 bases separated the two germline ends. Germline V gene sequence: CDR1 SGHTA, CDR2 FQGNSA. The CDR3 extends over 15 amino acids. The CDR3 is CASSLDINSNQPQHF. CDR3 DNA sequence: TGTGCCAGCAGCTTAGACATTAATAGCAATCAGCCCCAGCATTTT.

The chain is built from TRBV11-2 and TRBJ1-3; 7 bases fit TRBD1. CDR3 size: 15 residues. The junction had 7 bases not matched to a gene; V was cut back by 4 bases and J by 4 bases. Germline V gives CDR1 SGHAT, CDR2 FQNNGV. The CDR3 is CASSWARTGGNTIYF. CDR3 DNA: TGTGCCAGCAGCTGGGCCCGGACAGGAGGAAACACCATATATTTT. Full variable domain (rest looked up from reference TRBV11-2 and TRBJ1-3): EAGVAQSPRYKIIEKRQSVAFWCNPISGHATLYWYQQILGQGPKLLIQFQNNGVVDDSQLPKDRFSAERLKGVDSTLKIQPAKLEDSAVYLCASSWARTGGNTIYFGEGSWLTVV.

The chain joins TRBV27 to TRBJ2-5, with unresolved D. Germline CDR1 MNHEY, CDR2 SMNVEV (reference sequence). V shed 5 bases and J shed 1 base, with 11 bases lying between them. The CDR3 is made up of 14 amino acids. CDR3 in DNA: TGTGCCAGCAGTCCGAGACTCCTCCAAGAGACCCAGTACTTC. Encoded protein: CASSPRLLQETQYF.

The chain uses TRBV30 and TRBJ2-7, with D possibly matching TRBD1 (6 bases). Germline assignment: CDR1 GTSNPN and CDR2 SVGIG (reference sequence). V shed 1 base and J shed 4 bases, with 17 bases lying between them. The CDR3 consists of 15 residues. Here the CDR3 reads CAWSAGDRTRYEQYF. The CDR3 bases are TGTGCCTGGAGTGCTGGAGACAGGACCAGATACGAGCAGTACTTC.

The chain joins TRBV27 to TRBJ2-1; TRBD2 matches 8 bases. With 3 bases clipped from V and 8 bases from J, the junction kept 12 bases outside the gene matches. The CDR3 covers 16 residues. The germline gives CDR1 MNHEY, CDR2 SMNVEV (reference sequence). The CDR3 coding sequence is TGTGCCAGCAGTTTTTTAATGGCTAGCGGGTTTCATGAGCAGTTCTTC. This encodes CASSFLMASGFHEQFF.

The V gene is TRBV7-2, the J gene TRBJ1-2; the D gene is possibly TRBD1 (5 bases). This CDR3 comprises 14 residues. V was clipped by 3 bases and J by 3 bases, with 11 bases between them. The germline gives CDR1 SGHTA, CDR2 FQGNSA. The CDR3 nucleotides are TGTGCCAGCAGCTTCGGACAAGAGGACTATGGCTACACCTTC. Translation: CASSFGQEDYGYTF.

The chain couples TRBV3-1 (or the pseudogene TRBV3-2) to TRBJ1-4, with 7 bases aligning to TRBD1. Germline assignment: CDR1 LGHDT and CDR2 YNNKEL (reference sequence). The CDR3 has 15 amino acids. V lost 3 bases and J lost 8; bases outside the gene matches: 9. CDR3 in amino acids: CASSQHGQGGEKLFF. The CDR3 nucleotides read TGTGCCAGCAGCCAGCATGGGCAGGGGGGAGAAAAACTGTTTTTT.

This chain joins TRBV7-9 and TRBJ1-2, with TRBD1 as a possible D gene (6 bases). Germline loops: CDR1 SEHNR, CDR2 FQNEAQ (reference sequence). CDR3 length: 13 residues. V was trimmed by 5 bases and J by 4 bases, leaving 11 bases between them. CDR3 protein: CASSLGAGYGYTF. The CDR3 region has the DNA TGTGCCAGCAGCCTGGGGGCAGGCTATGGCTACACCTTC.

The chain joins TRBV20-1 to TRBJ2-5; no clear D. V lost 6 bases and J 2 bases, leaving 4 bases between the germline ends. Germline CDR1 and CDR2: DFQATT and SNEGSKA (reference sequence). The CDR3 length is 10 residues. As DNA, the CDR3 is TGCAGTGCCCCACAAGAGACCCAGTACTTC. Protein sequence: CSAPQETQYF.

The chain joins TRBV18 to TRBJ1-2; D possibly corresponds to TRBD1 (6 bases). The CDR3 covers 13 residues. Germline assignment: CDR1 KGHSH and CDR2 LQKENI. V was clipped by 0 bases and J by 8 bases, with 10 bases between them. The CDR3 DNA is TGTGCCAGCTCACCACCGGGGGCTCAGGGCTACACCTTC. As protein: CASSPPGAQGYTF.

This sequence joins TRBV7-3 and TRBJ2-3; D not resolved. V was shortened by 1 base and J by 4 bases, with 6 bases between the two germline ends. This CDR3 has 13 amino acids. From germline, CDR1 is SGHTA and CDR2 FQGTGA. The CDR3 nucleotides read TGTGCCAGCAGCTTAAAATGGTCAGATACGCAGTATTTT. Its protein is CASSLKWSDTQYF.

This sequence joins TRBV2 and TRBJ1-5, with D tentatively TRBD1 (5 bases). The CDR3 has 11 residues. Per the germline V gene, CDR1 is SNHLY and CDR2 is FYNNEI. The ends were cut back, 4 bases at V and 16 bases at J, with 14 bases in the middle. The CDR3, as DNA: TGTGCCAGCAGTGGGGGACCCCACCCACATTTT. Amino acid sequence: CASSGGPHPHF.

The rearrangement uses TRBV5-1 and TRBJ1-6; weak D call: TRBD1 (5 bases). V lost 0 bases, J lost 7 bases, and 8 bases lay in between. The CDR3 sequence is 14 residues long. In germline, CDR1 is SGHRS, CDR2 YFSETQ. The CDR3 loop is CASSLAQGNSPLHF. For the CDR3, the DNA is TGCGCCAGCAGCTTGGCCCAGGGAAATTCACCCCTCCACTTT.

This rearrangement joins TRBV7-2 to TRBJ2-1; D possibly uses TRBD1 or TRBD2 (6 bases each). Germline V gene lookup returns CDR1 SGHTA and CDR2 FQGNSA. The CDR3 runs 15 residues. V lost 5 bases, J lost 0 bases, and 11 bases lay in between. The CDR3 nucleotides are TGTGCCAGCAGCAGGGGGGAGAGCTCCTACAATGAGCAGTTCTTC. This sequence encodes CASSRGESSYNEQFF.